The 28 T cell receptor beta chains reported below all come from one sample, sequenced in a study of technical replicates of blood from a handful of donors. The data were produced by immunoSEQ multiplex PCR, yet TCRdb's version contains in-frame clones alone and is incomplete. The table records around 61,000 clones, roughly 97% of them present only once. Sample: T cells isolated from PBMCs. These receptors originate from a human donor in good health.

The gene calls are TRBV6-5 and TRBJ1-4; D is possibly TRBD1 (6 bases). CDR1 is MNHEY, CDR2 SVGAGI, per germline. This CDR3 is built from 14 residues. V dropped 5 bases and J dropped 3 bases, with 10 bases sitting between them. The CDR3 reads CASSTGPSNEKLFF. In DNA form, the CDR3 reads TGTGCCAGCAGTACAGGGCCCTCTAATGAAAAACTGTTTTTT.

The chain employs TRBV2 and TRBJ2-1; 7 bases align to TRBD1. J gave up 11 bases and V 4 bases, and 5 bases lay outside the gene matches. This CDR3 is built from 12 residues. Germline V CDR1 and CDR2: SNHLY, FYNNEI. The chain's CDR3 is CASSGQGMKQFF. DNA for the CDR3: TGTGCCAGCAGTGGACAGGGAATGAAGCAGTTCTTC.

This rearrangement joins TRBV25-1 to TRBJ1-4; D perhaps matches TRBD1 (6 bases). The CDR3 sequence is 13 residues long. V was shortened by 6 bases and J by 7 bases, with 12 bases between the two germline ends. Germline assignment: CDR1 MGHDK and CDR2 SYGVNS. DNA for the CDR3: TGTGCCAGCAGGGGCAGGGGTGGTGAAAAACTGTTTTTT. Amino acids: CASRGRGGEKLFF.

This chain links TRBV13 with TRBJ2-7; maybe TRBD1 (6 bases). The CDR3 extends over 13 amino acids. In germline, CDR1 is PRHDT, CDR2 FYEKMQ (reference sequence). The V and J ends lost 5 bases and 4 bases respectively, with 12 bases between them. CDR3 sequence (DNA): TGTGCCAGCAGCCCCAAGGACAGATACGAGCAGTACTTC. Amino acids: CASSPKDRYEQYF. The entire variable domain, with the rest obtained from reference TRBV13 and TRBJ2-7, is as follows: AAGVIQSPRHLIKEKRETATLKCYPIPRHDTVYWYQQGPGQDPQFLISFYEKMQSDKGSIPDRFSAQQFSDYHSELNMSSLELGDSALYFCASSPKDRYEQYFGPGTRLTVT.

The rearrangement joins TRBV27 to TRBJ2-1; tentative D call: TRBD1 (7 bases). The CDR3 has 15 residues. Germline V gene data show CDR1 as MNHEY and CDR2 as SMNVEV (reference sequence). Trimming shortened V by 5 bases and J by 5 bases, and 16 bases separated the two germline ends. The CDR3 region is CASSPGTAGNNEQFF. The CDR3 region has the DNA TGTGCCAGCAGTCCCGGGACAGCGGGCAACAATGAGCAGTTCTTC.

CDR3 sequence reads: CAIRGTSGVVEQFF. The DNA of the CDR3 is TGTGCCATCAGAGGGACTAGCGGGGTCGTTGAGCAGTTCTTC. This chain joins TRBV10-3 and TRBJ2-1, with 13 positions matching TRBD2. With V trimmed by 6 bases and J by 9 bases, 5 bases remained unmatched. Germline assignment: CDR1 ENHRY and CDR2 SYGVKD. CDR3 length: 14 amino acids.

The chain combines TRBV29-1 with TRBJ1-1; the match to TRBD1 covers 9 bases. With 6 bases clipped from V and 5 bases from J, the junction kept 16 bases outside the gene matches. This CDR3 contains 16 residues. The germline V gene has CDR1 SQVTM and CDR2 ANQGSEA. The CDR3 DNA reads TGCAGCGTGAAGCGGGACAGGGATGTGTACGTGACTGAAGCTTTCTTT. It codes for CSVKRDRDVYVTEAFF.

The chain recombines TRBV27 with TRBJ2-7; TRBD2 is a possible D gene (6 bases). Germline V gene data show CDR1 as MNHEY and CDR2 as SMNVEV (reference sequence). Between the trimmed V and J ends, which lost 8 bases and 2 bases, there was a span of 22 bases. This CDR3 region has 16 residues. Here the CDR3 DNA reads TGTGCCAGCCGCCGGGAACCGGGACTGAAGACCTACGAGCAGTACTTC. The encoded protein is CASRREPGLKTYEQYF.

The chain links TRBV27 to TRBJ1-1, with D possibly matching TRBD1 (6 bases). CDR3 length: 16 amino acids. Trimming took off 5 bases at V and 3 bases at J, with 19 bases between the two ends. From germline, CDR1 is MNHEY and CDR2 SMNVEV (reference sequence). CDR3: CASSHTDRRLDTEAFF. The CDR3 DNA reads TGTGCCAGCAGTCACACAGACAGGCGTCTCGACACTGAAGCTTTCTTT.

V and J are TRBV5-1 and TRBJ1-1; possible D gene TRBD1, 6 bases. Germline V lookup: CDR1 SGHRS, CDR2 YFSETQ. The CDR3 runs to 14 residues. Trimming removed 5 bases at V and 5 bases at J, with 16 bases between. CDR3: CASRMGQAATEAFF. The CDR3, as DNA: TGCGCCAGCAGGATGGGACAAGCCGCGACTGAAGCTTTCTTT.

J is TRBJ2-3 and V is TRBV29-1; a weak D match, TRBD1 (5 bases). This CDR3 has 12 amino acids. CDR1 and CDR2 (germline): SQVTM, ANQGSEA. V lost 4 bases to trimming and J lost 3 bases, with 8 bases between them. CDR3 sequence: CSVGQNTDTQYF. CDR3 coding DNA: TGCAGCGTTGGACAGAATACAGATACGCAGTATTTT.

V gene TRBV6-1 combines with J gene TRBJ2-3, with 8 positions matching TRBD2. The CDR3 consists of 15 residues. The germline V gene has CDR1 MNHNS and CDR2 SASEGT. V trimming: 2 bases; J trimming: 4 bases; junction bases outside the gene matches: 5. The CDR3 DNA reads as TGTGCCAGCAGTGAACTGGGAGCGGGAGCAGATACGCAGTATTTT. It yields the protein CASSELGAGADTQYF.

The V and J genes are TRBV5-1 and TRBJ2-3; the D gene is possibly TRBD2 (7 bases). CDR1 and CDR2 (germline): SGHRS, YFSETQ. This CDR3 has 16 amino acids. V gave up 3 bases and J gave up 4 bases, with 18 bases separating them. As DNA, the CDR3 is TGCGCCAGCAGCTACTACCGGGGGAGGGGGGCAGATACGCAGTATTTT. Amino acid sequence: CASSYYRGRGADTQYF.

The chain carries TRBV4-1 and TRBJ1-5, with TRBD1 identical over 8 bases. The CDR3 consists of 16 residues. In germline, CDR1 is MGHRA, CDR2 YSYEKL. After removal of 1 base from V and 3 bases from J, the junction contained 5 bases not matched to a gene. The CDR3 loop reads CASSQAAGGSNQPQHF. The CDR3 region has the DNA TGCGCCAGCAGCCAAGCGGCAGGGGGCTCCAATCAGCCCCAGCATTTT.

The chain joins TRBV9 to TRBJ1-2; 7 nucleotides line up with TRBD1. This CDR3 comprises 14 residues. The trim removed 1 base at V and 4 bases at J, leaving 4 bases unmatched. Per the germline V gene, CDR1 is SGDLS and CDR2 is YYNGEE. CDR3: CASSVTGTAYGYTF. CDR3 DNA: TGTGCCAGCAGCGTAACCGGGACAGCCTATGGCTACACCTTC. Drawing the rest from reference TRBV9 and TRBJ1-2, the complete variable domain is DSGVTQTPKHLITATGQRVTLRCSPRSGDLSVYWYQQSLDQGLQFLIQYYNGEERAKGNILERFSAQQFPDLHSELNLSSLELGDSALYFCASSVTGTAYGYTFGSGTRLTVV.

The chain joins TRBV28 to TRBJ2-2; D unclear. The CDR3 loop spans 14 amino acids. Germline V gives CDR1 MDHEN, CDR2 SYDVKM. V shed 5 bases and J shed 1 base, with 8 bases lying between them. This chain's CDR3 is CASSKRGNTGELFF. The CDR3 nucleotides are TGTGCCAGCAGTAAGCGCGGGAACACCGGGGAGCTGTTTTTT.

This clone was seen only once. V usage is TRBV28 and J usage is TRBJ1-5; 7 bases agree with TRBD1. Losses at the gene ends were 2 bases for V and 6 bases for J; bases not matched to a gene: 7. The CDR3 sequence is 15 residues long. Germline-derived CDR1 and CDR2 are MDHEN and SYDVKM. The CDR3 loop is CASSLPLDRVQPQHF. Written as DNA, the CDR3 is TGTGCCAGCAGTTTACCCCTTGACAGGGTTCAGCCCCAGCATTTT.

The chain couples TRBV2 to TRBJ1-1; maybe TRBD1 (6 bases). Germline loops: CDR1 SNHLY, CDR2 FYNNEI. The CDR3 loop spans 13 amino acids. Trimming removed 6 bases at V and 4 bases at J, with 12 bases between. The CDR3 is CASRVTGPTEAFF. CDR3 DNA sequence: TGTGCCAGCAGAGTTACAGGGCCCACTGAAGCTTTCTTT.

CDR3 in amino acids: CATSRRTTGYHDGYTF. The CDR3 DNA is TGTGCCACCAGCAGGCGGACCACAGGGTATCACGATGGCTACACCTTC. This chain links TRBV15 with TRBJ1-2; tentatively, D is TRBD1 (6 bases). Trimming shortened V by 3 bases and J by 6 bases, and 20 bases separated the two germline ends. The CDR3 consists of 16 residues. Germline CDR1 is LNHNV and CDR2 is YYDKDF (reference sequence).

This clone has just one count. The rearrangement uses TRBV27 and TRBJ2-5, with 9 bases identical to TRBD1. V shed 4 bases and J 2 bases; nucleotides not matched to a gene: 5. Germline V gene sequence: CDR1 MNHEY, CDR2 SMNVEV (reference sequence). CDR3 length: 15 amino acids. The chain's CDR3 is CASSSQGASQETQYF. The CDR3 DNA reads TGTGCCAGCAGTTCACAGGGGGCCTCACAAGAGACCCAGTACTTC.

This clone was found once. The chain carries TRBV10-3 and TRBJ2-3; the match to TRBD2 covers 10 bases. Trimming cost V 7 bases and J 3 bases; bases outside gene matches: 7. The CDR3 is made up of 15 amino acids. Germline V gives CDR1 ENHRY, CDR2 SYGVKD. CDR3 nucleotide sequence: TGTGCCATCACTAAAGCGGGAGGGCCGACAGATACGCAGTATTTT. Protein sequence: CAITKAGGPTDTQYF.

V is TRBV27 and J is TRBJ2-5; tentative D call: TRBD2 (6 bases). CDR3 length: 14 residues. Trimming shortened V by 2 bases and J by 5 bases, and 12 bases separated the two germline ends. Germline V gene lookup returns CDR1 MNHEY and CDR2 SMNVEV (reference sequence). CDR3 DNA: TGTGCCAGCAGTTTAATGGGGGGAAGGGAGACCCAGTACTTC. Translated, it gives CASSLMGGRETQYF.

The DNA for the CDR3 is TGTGCCAGCAGCTTGAGTGGTCAGGGGGCTCGCGAGCAGTACTTC. Translating gives CASSLSGQGAREQYF. The chain employs TRBV5-4 and TRBJ2-7, with 8 bases matching TRBD1. The J segment lost 6 bases and the V segment lost 1 base, leaving 9 bases of the junction unmatched. Germline assignment: CDR1 SGHNT and CDR2 YYREEE (reference sequence). CDR3 length: 15 residues.

The rearrangement uses TRBV10-1 and TRBJ2-1; 7 nucleotides align to TRBD1. The trim removed 8 bases at V and 8 bases at J, leaving 9 bases unmatched. This CDR3 has 13 amino acids. Looked up from germline, CDR1 is WNHNN and CDR2 is SYGVQD (reference sequence). CDR3 coding DNA: TGCGCCAGCCGACAGGGTTTGGATGATGAGCAGTTCTTC. Protein sequence: CASRQGLDDEQFF.

The V call is TRBV19, the J call TRBJ1-1; D is possibly TRBD1 (6 bases). The CDR3 is 14 amino acids. Germline CDR1 and CDR2: LNHDA and SQIVND (reference sequence). V lost 8 bases to trimming and J lost 0 bases, with 13 bases between them. The CDR3 DNA sequence: TGTGCCAGTCTAGGGGGTGGAATGAACACTGAAGCTTTCTTT. It codes for CASLGGGMNTEAFF.

The chain carries TRBV5-6 and TRBJ2-1, with 15 bases fitting TRBD2. The ends lost 6 bases at V and 12 bases at J; junction bases unmatched: 4. This CDR3 has 13 residues. Germline CDR1 is SGHDT and CDR2 is YYEEEE. The CDR3 is CASIGLAGGTQFF. The CDR3, as DNA: TGTGCCAGCATCGGACTAGCGGGAGGGACGCAGTTCTTC.

A single count supports this clone. V is TRBV10-1 and J is TRBJ2-1; D is perhaps TRBD1 (5 bases). V lost 10 bases to trimming and J lost 5 bases, with 15 bases between them. The germline gives CDR1 WNHNN, CDR2 SYGVQD (reference sequence). This CDR3 is 13 amino acids long. This CDR3 is CATHPTQDNEQFF. The CDR3 DNA reads as TGCGCCACTCATCCGACACAGGACAATGAGCAGTTCTTC.

This chain uses TRBV19 with TRBJ2-1; 11 bases map to TRBD2. The CDR3 runs 17 residues. V was pared by 1 base and J by 12 bases, with 14 bases of the junction left unmatched. Germline CDR1 LNHDA, CDR2 SQIVND (reference sequence). CDR3 residues: CASSIGATSGRGGAQFF. The CDR3, as DNA: TGTGCCAGTAGTATAGGGGCCACTAGCGGGAGAGGCGGAGCGCAGTTCTTC.